The 29 T cell receptor beta chains presented below share a single source sample, sequenced in a study of T cell responses to AZD1222 COVID-19 vaccine. Measured with immunoSEQ multiplex PCR; TCRdb has only the in-frame clones, and not every one. The table lists approximately 99,000 clones, more than 70% of them singletons, with approximately 3.1% in the top ten. This sample comprised peripheral blood, obtained on day 0 of MenACWY control vaccination. The receptors come from an adult in good health.

The chain joins TRBV29-1 to TRBJ1-4, with 9 bases matching TRBD1. The germline CDR1 and CDR2 sequences are SQVTM and ANQGSEA. The CDR3 totals 14 residues. Trimming removed 4 bases from V and 8 bases from J; junction bases left unmatched: 8. The DNA for the CDR3 is TGCAGCGTTGGGAGGGGGACAGGGAGGGAAAAACTGTTTTTT. Residues: CSVGRGTGREKLFF.

The J gene is TRBJ2-7, the V gene TRBV24-1; TRBD1 is a possible D gene (6 bases). Germline CDR1 KGHDR, CDR2 SFDVKD. The length of the CDR3 is 11 residues. Trimming pared 8 bases from V and 4 bases from J, leaving 8 bases between. The DNA of the CDR3 is TGTGCCACCACACAGGGTTACGAGCAGTACTTC. Amino acids: CATTQGYEQYF.

V usage is TRBV6-2 or TRBV6-3 and J usage is TRBJ1-1, with TRBD1 as a possible D gene (5 bases). The V gene lost 6 bases and the J gene lost 5 bases, with 16 bases spanning the gap. Per germline, CDR1 MNHEY and CDR2 SVGEGT. There are 14 residues in the CDR3. In DNA, the CDR3 is TGTGCCAGCAGCCTCCGACGGGGCGGGACTGAAGCTTTCTTT. It specifies CASSLRRGGTEAFF.

Details on this clone: Other DNA sequences in this sample translate to the same CDR3. The gene calls are TRBV5-4 and TRBJ1-2; D is perhaps TRBD1 (6 bases). The CDR3 consists of 13 residues. V lost 2 bases and J lost 4, with 9 bases in between. Germline V gene sequence: CDR1 SGHNT, CDR2 YYREEE (reference sequence). CDR3 sequence reads: CASSLETGYGYTF. CDR3 nucleotide sequence: TGTGCCAGCAGCTTAGAGACAGGCTATGGCTACACCTTC.

V is TRBV5-1 and J is TRBJ2-3; 10 positions match TRBD1. The V gene's germline CDR1 is SGHRS and CDR2 YFSETQ. The CDR3 contains 16 residues. With V trimmed by 4 bases and J by 6 bases, 11 bases remained unmatched. CDR3 sequence (DNA): TGCGCCAGCAGCCAATGGACAGGGGGGACGACGGATACGCAGTATTTT. Protein product: CASSQWTGGTTDTQYF.

This rearrangement joins TRBV30 to TRBJ2-5, with 7 bases aligning to TRBD1. Germline trimming cut 3 bases from V and 5 bases from J; bases unmatched to any gene: 9. CDR3 length equals 14 residues. Germline CDR1 reads GTSNPN; CDR2 reads SVGIG (reference sequence). CDR3: CAWRGQARWETQYF. CDR3 DNA sequence: TGTGCCTGGAGAGGACAGGCACGGTGGGAGACCCAGTACTTC.

The rearrangement uses TRBV6-2 or TRBV6-3 and TRBJ1-2, with no clear D. The CDR3 runs to 14 residues. Trimming cost V 3 bases and J 4 bases, with 12 bases left between them. The germline V gene has CDR1 MNHEY and CDR2 SVGEGT. CDR3 sequence: CASSYLPAPYGYTF. CDR3 DNA: TGTGCCAGCAGTTATCTTCCGGCTCCCTATGGCTACACCTTC.

The chain combines TRBV11-2 with TRBJ1-2, with 9 positions matching TRBD1. The germline V gene encodes CDR1 SGHAT and CDR2 FQNNGV. V shed 2 bases, J shed 6 bases, and the junction held 10 bases outside the gene matches. The CDR3 is 16 residues long. The CDR3 DNA is TGTGCCAGCAGCTTACCGGACAGGGGCAATATTGATGGCTACACCTTC. It codes for CASSLPDRGNIDGYTF.

The chain employs TRBV7-2 and TRBJ1-5; D uncertain. The V gene's germline CDR1 is SGHTA and CDR2 FQGNSA. Between the trimmed V and J ends, which lost 3 bases and 2 bases, there was a span of 5 bases. The CDR3 consists of 13 residues. The CDR3 nucleotides are TGTGCCAGCAGCTTGCGTCGCAATCAGCCCCAGCATTTT. Encoded protein: CASSLRRNQPQHF.

The rearrangement uses TRBV18 and TRBJ2-2; a possible D gene is TRBD1 (5 bases). Per the germline V gene, CDR1 is KGHSH and CDR2 is LQKENI. The ends were cut back, 2 bases at V and 6 bases at J, with 10 bases in the middle. This CDR3 region has 14 residues. The DNA for the CDR3 is TGTGCCAGCTCACCAGTCGAAGGGGCCGGGGAGCTGTTTTTT. It is translated as CASSPVEGAGELFF. The full variable domain, its missing parts supplied by reference TRBV18 and TRBJ2-2, is NAGVMQNPRHLVRRRGQEARLRCSPMKGHSHVYWYRQLPEEGLKFMVYLQKENIIDESGMPKERFSAEFPKEGPSILRIQQVVRGDSAAYFCASSPVEGAGELFFGEGSRLTVL.

The V call is TRBV15, the J call TRBJ1-6, with D possibly TRBD1 on 5 matching bases. Trimming removed 1 base from V and 7 bases from J, with 11 bases in between. Germline V gene lookup returns CDR1 LNHNV and CDR2 YYDKDF (reference sequence). The CDR3 has 15 amino acids. For the CDR3, the DNA is TGTGCCACCAGCAGAGGAGGGGAGGGGAATTCACCCCTCCACTTT. Residues: CATSRGGEGNSPLHF. Looking up the rest from reference TRBV15 and TRBJ1-6 gives the full variable domain: DAMVIQNPRYQVTQFGKPVTLSCSQTLNHNVMYWYQQKSSQAPKLLFHYYDKDFNNEADTPDNFQSRRPNTSFCFLDIRSPGLGDTAMYLCATSRGGEGNSPLHFGNGTRLTVT.

The V and J genes are TRBV2 and TRBJ2-7; perhaps TRBD2 as D (7 bases). In germline, CDR1 is SNHLY, CDR2 FYNNEI. The CDR3 extends over 14 amino acids. V was cut by 1 base and J by 2 bases, with 9 bases left in between. CDR3 coding DNA: TGTGCCAGCAGTGAAGGAGGGGGGGCCTACGAGCAGTACTTC. Protein sequence: CASSEGGGAYEQYF. Variable domain in full (rest from reference TRBV2 and TRBJ2-7): EPEVTQTPSHQVTQMGQEVILRCVPISNHLYFYWYRQILGQKVEFLVSFYNNEISEKSEIFDDQFSVERPDGSNFTLKIRSTKLEDSAMYFCASSEGGGAYEQYFGPGTRLTVT.

This chain links TRBV28 with TRBJ2-7; 7 positions match TRBD1. Germline values: CDR1 MDHEN, CDR2 SYDVKM. V lost 3 bases and J lost 2; bases outside the gene matches: 4. The CDR3 sequence is 14 residues long. CDR3 in amino acids: CASSFAQGAYEQYF. CDR3 bases: TGTGCCAGCAGTTTTGCGCAGGGGGCCTACGAGCAGTACTTC.

The chain links TRBV5-6 to TRBJ1-1, with D possibly matching TRBD1 (5 bases). Germline CDR1 and CDR2: SGHDT and YYEEEE. The V end was cut by 4 bases, the J end by 4 bases, with 11 bases between. The CDR3 length is 13 residues. CDR3 in DNA: TGTGCCAGCAGCCCGGACATGGGCACTGAAGCTTTCTTT. Its translation is CASSPDMGTEAFF.

The chain carries TRBV5-1 and TRBJ1-2; D not resolved. The CDR3 runs 12 residues. V was clipped by 3 bases and J by 6 bases, with 9 bases between them. Germline V lookup: CDR1 SGHRS, CDR2 YFSETQ. The CDR3 sequence is CASSSTRDGYTF. The DNA for the CDR3 is TGCGCCAGCAGCTCGACGAGGGATGGCTACACCTTC.

This chain connects TRBV6-2 or TRBV6-3 to TRBJ1-2; D remains ambiguous. V lost 2 bases and J 8 bases, leaving 9 bases between the germline ends. Germline CDR1 and CDR2: MNHEY and SVGEGT. There are 12 residues in the CDR3. The CDR3 nucleotides are TGTGCCAGCAGTTACGAGGGCCGAGGCTACACCTTC. Translation: CASSYEGRGYTF.

V usage is TRBV5-1 and J usage is TRBJ1-3; D not certain. This CDR3 comprises 14 residues. Germline-derived CDR1 and CDR2 are SGHRS and YFSETQ. V dropped 0 bases and J dropped 0 bases, with 4 bases sitting between them. The chain's CDR3 is CASSLGNSGNTIYF. The CDR3 bases are TGCGCCAGCAGCTTGGGCAACTCTGGAAACACCATATATTTT.

The chain carries TRBV9 and TRBJ1-1, with 8 bases aligning to TRBD1. CDR3 length: 15 residues. Trimming took 4 bases from V and 1 from J; bases not matched to a gene: 6. Germline values: CDR1 SGDLS, CDR2 YYNGEE. The CDR3 DNA reads TGTGCCAGCAGCCCTTCAGGGGGCGCGAACACTGAAGCTTTCTTT. Its protein product is CASSPSGGANTEAFF.

The rearrangement uses TRBV6-5 and TRBJ1-5; possible D gene TRBD1, 5 bases. V was pared by 6 bases and J by 3 bases, with 12 bases between. The CDR3 sequence is 14 residues long. Germline CDR1 and CDR2: MNHEY and SVGAGI. CDR3 loop: CASRPRGNNQPQHF. The CDR3 bases are TGTGCCAGCAGGCCCCGGGGGAACAATCAGCCCCAGCATTTT.

V and J are TRBV19 and TRBJ1-4, with D possibly TRBD1 on 6 matching bases. The CDR3 spans 15 residues. Germline values: CDR1 LNHDA, CDR2 SQIVND (reference sequence). The ends were cut back, 2 bases at V and 6 bases at J, with 13 bases in the middle. The CDR3 bases are TGTGCCAGTAGTATACGTCTGGGGGCGGATGAAAAACTGTTTTTT. As protein: CASSIRLGADEKLFF.

The sample holds one count of this clone. Different DNA sequences within this sample yield the same CDR3. The chain recombines TRBV5-1 with TRBJ1-1; the D gene is possibly TRBD1 (5 bases). With 5 bases removed from V and 4 bases from J, the gap between germline ends came to 12 bases. Germline lookup yields CDR1 SGHRS and CDR2 YFSETQ. This CDR3 region has 13 residues. The DNA for the CDR3 is TGCGCCAGCAGTTTGCAGGGATTCACTGAAGCTTTCTTT. Translation gives CASSLQGFTEAFF.

The chain is built from TRBV5-1 and TRBJ2-5; 9 positions agree with TRBD1. Per the germline V gene, CDR1 is SGHRS and CDR2 is YFSETQ. This CDR3 has 16 amino acids. After removal of 0 bases from V and 2 bases from J, the junction contained 5 bases not matched to a gene. The CDR3 nucleotides read TGCGCCAGCAGCTTGGCCGGGACAGGGAGGCAAGAGACCCAGTACTTC. It specifies CASSLAGTGRQETQYF.

The V gene is TRBV3-1 (or the pseudogene TRBV3-2), the J gene TRBJ1-2, with TRBD1 identical over 8 bases. The V gene end was trimmed by 4 bases and the J gene end by 6 bases; junction bases not matched to a gene: 7. The length of the CDR3 is 14 residues. CDR1 and CDR2 from the germline V gene are LGHDT and YNNKEL (reference sequence). The CDR3 loop is CASSRLTGENGYTF. The CDR3 DNA reads as TGTGCCAGCAGCCGCCTGACAGGGGAGAATGGCTACACCTTC.

V is TRBV7-8 and J is TRBJ2-1, with a weak D call TRBD1 (6 bases). V dropped 6 bases and J dropped 4 bases, with 10 bases sitting between them. Per germline, CDR1 SGHVS and CDR2 FQNEAQ. The CDR3 is 13 amino acids. The CDR3 sequence is CASRYREYNEQFF. The CDR3 coding sequence is TGTGCCAGCAGATACAGGGAGTACAATGAGCAGTTCTTC.

The chain is built from TRBV5-6 and TRBJ2-3; 10 positions match TRBD2. Germline V gives CDR1 SGHDT, CDR2 YYEEEE. This CDR3 spans 16 amino acids. Trimming at V came to 0 bases and at J to 2 bases, leaving 3 bases not matched to a gene. The CDR3 bases are TGTGCCAGCAGCTTGGTTAGCGGGGGGCCCACAGATACGCAGTATTTT. It codes for CASSLVSGGPTDTQYF. Looking up the rest from reference TRBV5-6 and TRBJ2-3 gives the full variable domain: DAGVTQSPTHLIKTRGQQVTLRCSPKSGHDTVSWYQQALGQGPQFIFQYYEEEERQRGNFPDRFSGHQFPNYSSELNVNALLLGDSALYLCASSLVSGGPTDTQYFGPGTRLTVL.

This chain uses TRBV5-1 with TRBJ2-1; D assignment may be TRBD1 or TRBD2 (6 bases each). The CDR3 has 17 amino acids. V dropped 1 base and J dropped 7 bases, with 21 bases sitting between them. The germline gives CDR1 SGHRS, CDR2 YFSETQ. For the CDR3, the DNA is TGCGCCAGCAGCTTGATTTCTGGGGGGCGCCTTTTGAATGAGCAGTTCTTC. Amino acid sequence: CASSLISGGRLLNEQFF.

The chain joins TRBV18 to TRBJ2-2; 10 bases map to TRBD1. V was clipped by 2 bases and J by 7 bases; unmatched bases: 1. This CDR3 comprises 14 residues. Looked up from germline, CDR1 is KGHSH and CDR2 is LQKENI. CDR3 region: CASSPGTGVGELFF. In DNA form, the CDR3 reads TGTGCCAGCTCACCAGGGACAGGGGTCGGGGAGCTGTTTTTT. Based on the CDR3 plus reference TRBV18 and TRBJ2-2, the full variable domain is NAGVMQNPRHLVRRRGQEARLRCSPMKGHSHVYWYRQLPEEGLKFMVYLQKENIIDESGMPKERFSAEFPKEGPSILRIQQVVRGDSAAYFCASSPGTGVGELFFGEGSRLTVL.

The chain has TRBV4-1 and TRBJ1-5; unclear D gene. The CDR3 sequence is 16 residues long. Germline V gene data show CDR1 as MGHRA and CDR2 as YSYEKL. V lost 4 bases and J 1 base, leaving 14 bases between the germline ends. CDR3 protein: CASSLTLTDSNQPQHF. In DNA form, the CDR3 reads TGCGCCAGCAGCCTTACCTTGACCGACAGCAATCAGCCCCAGCATTTT.

This chain links TRBV4-1 with TRBJ1-1; no firm D call. V shed 1 base and J shed 0 bases, with 9 bases lying between them. The CDR3 contains 15 residues. Germline CDR1 and CDR2: MGHRA and YSYEKL. CDR3 nucleotides: TGCGCCAGCAGCCAAGGCACGACAATGAACACTGAAGCTTTCTTT. Protein product: CASSQGTTMNTEAFF.